This T cell receptor (beta chain) originates from a study of cytomegalovirus exposure and HLA in healthy donors. Across the whole study: The roughly 120 validation repertoires, a later analysis reported, used the same platform as the roughly 710 first-cohort repertoires.

A word on this clone: Its cognate antigen is unknown.

Study outcomes and limitations: There were a few CMV-associated chains whose specificity for CMV antigens was confirmed in vitro.

Sequencing used immunoSEQ multiplex PCR; TCRdb keeps in-frame clones, though not all of them. The sample consists of 140,000 or so clones, 80% to 90% of them appearing once. CDR1 and CDR2 from the germline V gene are MGHRA and YSYEKL. The CDR3 extends over 15 amino acids. With 0 bases removed from V and 0 bases from J, the gap between germline ends came to 8 bases. The genes are TRBV4-1 and TRBJ2-5, with D possibly matching TRBD2 (5 bases). Sequenced material: PBMCs. The clonotype was recovered from a woman between 18 and 29 years old in good health and CMV-seropositive. The CDR3 is CASSQEMDYQETQYF. The CDR3 DNA follows: TGCGCCAGCAGCCAAGAGATGGACTACCAAGAGACCCAGTACTTC.